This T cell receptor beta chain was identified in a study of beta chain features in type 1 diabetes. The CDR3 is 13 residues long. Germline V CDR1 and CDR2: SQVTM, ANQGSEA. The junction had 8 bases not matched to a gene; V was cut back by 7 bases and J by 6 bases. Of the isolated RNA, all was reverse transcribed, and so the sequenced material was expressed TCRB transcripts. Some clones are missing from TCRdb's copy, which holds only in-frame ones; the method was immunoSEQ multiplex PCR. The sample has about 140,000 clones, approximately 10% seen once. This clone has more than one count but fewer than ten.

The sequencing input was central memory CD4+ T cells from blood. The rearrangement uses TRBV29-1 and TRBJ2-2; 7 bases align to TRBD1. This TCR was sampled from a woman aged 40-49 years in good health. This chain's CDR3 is CSGRITGAGELFF. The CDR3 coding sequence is TGCAGCGGACGAATAACAGGGGCCGGGGAGCTGTTTTTT.